The clone carrying this TCR beta chain was counted a few times. In the study's own analysis: By means of reference gene primer amplification, nucleated cell counts were estimated. This table comes from immunoSEQ multiplex PCR, and its TCRdb copy is limited to in-frame clones, with some not included. From that table come the V and J calls and clone size; the DNA was used to work out D and trimming. The repertoire holds hundreds of thousands of clones, with around nine tenths as singletons. CDR1 and CDR2 from the germline V gene are SQVTM and ANQGSEA. Losses at the gene ends were 4 bases for V and 4 bases for J; bases not matched to a gene: 3. CDR3 size: 13 residues. This sample is part of a study of blood T cell repertoires in COVID-19. In the study overall: Sites across the United States, Italy and Spain contributed samples from acute and convalescent COVID-19. T cells, B-cell-depleted T cells, or PBMCs provided the cDNA or gDNA that served as material.

The TCR comes from a man aged 40-49 years with acute or convalescent COVID-19. The sequencing input was peripheral blood. The chain combines TRBV29-1 with TRBJ2-1; 8 bases agree with TRBD2. CDR3 nucleotide sequence: TGCAGCGTTGGGGTAGCGGGATACAATGAGCAGTTCTTC. Protein: CSVGVAGYNEQFF.